This is a list of T cell receptor beta chains from one sample in a study of CD4+ T cells in melanoma. Measured with immunoSEQ multiplex PCR; TCRdb has only the in-frame clones, and not every one. The sample lists about 110,000 clones, 92% occurring once. Input material: peripheral blood. These receptors were obtained from a human donor with melanoma. Both conserved end residues are part of each CDR3. The order of the fields is D gene, clone size, J gene, V gene, CDR3 protein, CDR3 DNA. A D gene is named only where the DNA matches it firmly. Clone size is stated in some rows and not others, as once, few, many or a class when expanded.

-,-,TRBJ2-1,TRBV4-2,CASSQGVDKYNEQFF,TGTGCCAGCAGCCAAGGCGTAGATAAGTACAATGAGCAGTTCTTC
-,-,TRBJ2-3,TRBV9,CASSVSLTDTQYF,TGTGCCAGCAGCGTAAGCCTCACAGATACGCAGTATTTT
TRBD2,-,TRBJ2-7,TRBV28,CLGGNFWYF,TGTTTGGGGGGGAATTTCTGGTACTTC
-,-,TRBJ2-2,TRBV7-6,CASSFPPTGELFF,TGTGCCAGCAGCTTCCCCCCCACCGGGGAGCTGTTTTTT
TRBD2,-,TRBJ2-1,TRBV7-2,CASSLGLAGNEQFF,TGTGCCAGCAGCTTAGGACTAGCGGGGAATGAGCAGTTCTTC
-,-,TRBJ1-4,TRBV5-1,CASRLEGEKLFF,TGCGCCAGCAGACTGGAGGGGGAAAAACTGTTTTTT
-,-,TRBJ2-4,TRBV4-1,CASSQDTGAFRLAKNIQYF,TGCGCCAGCAGCCAAGATACAGGAGCGTTTCGTCTAGCCAAAAACATTCAGTACTTC
TRBD1,few,TRBJ1-2,TRBV7-3,CASSPQGGGYGYTF,TGTGCCAGCAGCCCACAAGGGGGCGGCTATGGCTACACCTTC
-,once,TRBJ1-2,TRBV2,CASRVRGASGGYTF,TGTGCCAGCAGGGTTCGGGGGGCCTCGGGTGGCTACACCTTC
-,-,TRBJ2-2,TRBV28,CASTITGELFF,TGTGCCAGCACCATCACCGGGGAGCTGTTTTTT
-,-,TRBJ1-2,TRBV4-3,CASSQETGHLYGYTF,TGCGCCAGCAGCCAAGAGACGGGACACCTATATGGCTACACCTTC
-,-,TRBJ1-3,TRBV10-3,CAISESWGKSGNTIYF,TGTGCCATCAGTGAGTCATGGGGGAAGTCTGGAAACACCATATATTTT
-,-,TRBJ1-5,TRBV7-2,CASSLDGRVSQPQHF,TGTGCCAGCAGCTTAGACGGAAGGGTTTCTCAGCCCCAGCATTTT
-,-,TRBJ2-5,TRBV11-2,CASSLVRPRKETQYF,TGTGCCAGCAGTTTAGTCAGGCCACGTAAAGAGACCCAGTACTTC
TRBD1,-,TRBJ2-1,TRBV6-5,CASISTGTGYNEQFF,TGTGCCAGCATCTCAACCGGGACAGGCTACAATGAGCAGTTCTTC
-,-,TRBJ1-1,TRBV5-5,CASSSTGQNTEAFF,TGTGCCAGCAGCTCAACAGGGCAGAACACTGAAGCTTTCTTT
-,-,TRBJ2-3,TRBV5-4,CASSPLQGPPSTDTQYF,TGTGCCAGCAGCCCGCTTCAAGGCCCACCTAGCACAGATACGCAGTATTTT
-,-,TRBJ2-3,TRBV2,CARTPERPTDTQYF,TGTGCCAGGACCCCTGAGAGACCCACAGATACGCAGTATTTT
-,-,TRBJ2-3,TRBV19,CASSIIEDTQYF,TGTGCCAGTAGTATCATCGAGGATACGCAGTATTTT
-,-,TRBJ1-5,TRBV5-8,CASSLTGHQPQHF,TGTGCCAGCAGCTTAACAGGGCATCAGCCCCAGCATTTT
TRBD1,-,TRBJ2-7,TRBV15,CATSRERKCELRQGRF,TGTGCCACCAGCAGAGAAAGAAAATGTGAGTTGAGACAGGGGCGATTC
-,-,TRBJ1-2,TRBV4-2,CASSRPEPYNYGYTF,TGTGCCAGCAGCCGGCCAGAGCCTTACAACTATGGCTACACCTTC
TRBD1,-,TRBJ1-5,TRBV7-9,CASSPGQGYNQPQHF,TGTGCCAGCAGCCCGGGACAGGGGTACAATCAGCCCCAGCATTTT
-,-,TRBJ1-2,TRBV20-1,CSAWRGYGYTF,TGCAGTGCTTGGCGCGGGTATGGCTACACCTTC
-,-,TRBJ2-2,TRBV2,CASGYDWNTGELFF,TGTGCCAGCGGGTATGACTGGAACACCGGGGAGCTGTTTTTT
-,-,TRBJ1-3,TRBV6-5,CASSYSSPARAIYF,TGTGCCAGCAGTTACTCGAGTCCGGCCCGCGCCATATATTTT
-,-,TRBJ2-7,TRBV7-9,CASSLASGQLYEQYF,TGTGCCAGCAGCTTAGCGTCTGGACAGCTCTACGAGCAGTACTTC
-,-,TRBJ2-2,TRBV6-6,CASSYSGTGTGELFF,TGTGCCAGCAGTTACTCCGGGACTGGGACCGGGGAGCTGTTTTTT
TRBD1,once,TRBJ2-1,TRBV4-2,CASRRQGQTNEQFF,TGTGCCAGCCGACGACAGGGGCAAACCAATGAGCAGTTCTTC
-,-,TRBJ2-7,TRBV7-9,CASSRTPQPYEQYF,TGTGCCAGCAGCCGAACACCCCAGCCCTACGAGCAGTACTTC
-,-,TRBJ2-7,TRBV27,CASSFKSLGKLGYEQYF,TGTGCCAGCAGTTTTAAGAGCCTCGGGAAACTGGGTTACGAGCAGTACTTC
-,once,TRBJ2-7,TRBV18,CASSPPGPTYEQYF,TGTGCCAGCTCACCTCCGGGACCTACCTACGAGCAGTACTTC
TRBD1,-,TRBJ2-7,TRBV11-2,CASSRTGADEQYF,TGTGCCAGCAGTAGGACAGGGGCGGACGAGCAGTACTTC
TRBD1,-,TRBJ2-1,TRBV5-1,CASSPGTADYNEQFF,TGCGCCAGCAGCCCGGGGACAGCCGATTACAATGAGCAGTTCTTC
TRBD2,-,TRBJ2-3,TRBV11-1,CASSLRLAGTDTQYF,TGTGCCAGCAGCTTACGACTAGCGGGCACAGATACGCAGTATTTT
-,-,TRBJ2-5,TRBV20-1,CSAHRVETQYF,TGCAGTGCTCACAGGGTAGAGACCCAGTACTTC
-,-,TRBJ2-7,TRBV28,CASSFAGAYEQYF,TGTGCCAGCAGTTTCGCCGGGGCCTACGAGCAGTACTTC
-,-,TRBJ1-5,TRBV19,CASSMMDQPQHF,TGTGCCAGTAGTATGATGGATCAGCCCCAGCATTTT
TRBD1,-,TRBJ1-1,TRBV18,CASSPQDRGAFF,TGTGCCAGCTCACCTCAAGACAGGGGAGCTTTCTTT
-,-,TRBJ2-7,TRBV4-2,CASSFDSYEQYF,TGTGCCAGCAGCTTCGACTCCTACGAGCAGTACTTC
-,-,TRBJ1-1,TRBV29-1,CSVQEGGNTEAFF,TGCAGCGTCCAGGAGGGTGGGAACACTGAAGCTTTCTTT
TRBD2,-,TRBJ2-1,TRBV2,CASRGGTSVYNEQFF,TGTGCCAGCAGGGGAGGGACTAGCGTTTACAATGAGCAGTTCTTC
TRBD1,-,TRBJ2-4,TRBV9,CASSLAGTGGIQYF,TGTGCCAGCAGTTTGGCCGGGACAGGTGGCATTCAGTACTTC
-,once,TRBJ2-4,TRBV2,CASRRALAKNIQYF,TGTGCCAGCAGGCGGGCATTAGCCAAAAACATTCAGTACTTC
-,-,TRBJ2-2,TRBV19,CASSPEAGTGELFF,TGTGCCAGTAGCCCCGAGGCGGGTACCGGGGAGCTGTTTTTT
TRBD2,-,TRBJ2-3,TRBV27,CASTPTRLAGEWLDTQYF,TGTGCCAGCACCCCTACTAGGCTAGCGGGAGAGTGGTTGGATACGCAGTATTTT
TRBD2,-,TRBJ2-5,TRBV7-3,CASSRAGGRETQYF,TGTGCCAGCAGCCGGGCGGGGGGCCGGGAGACCCAGTACTTC
-,-,TRBJ2-7,TRBV29-1,CSEGDEQYF,TGCAGCGAAGGCGACGAGCAGTACTTC
TRBD1,-,TRBJ2-2,TRBV7-6,CASSFKVIGTGKGGELFF,TGTGCCAGCAGCTTTAAAGTCATCGGGACAGGGAAGGGCGGGGAGCTGTTTTTT